Sequencing of this TCR beta chain was carried out in a study of CD8 T cells in Susac syndrome. Study observations and caveats: As the study acknowledged, the number of individuals who were part of its TCR sequencing and HLA analysis was relatively small.

Random hexamers were used to reverse transcribe roughly 0.45 to 1 ug of RNA. A single record per CDR3 protein comes from TCRdb applying MiXCR to the immunoSEQ multiplex PCR reads. The repertoire consists of 110,000 to 150,000 distinct CDR3 sequences, with more than 90% occurring once and the leading ten covering roughly 0.08%. A note on this clonotype: No antigen is known for it.

CDR1 and CDR2 (germline): LGHDT, YNNKEL (reference sequence). The CDR3 has 13 residues. Trimming left V 1 base short and J 8 bases short, with 6 bases between. The gene calls are TRBV3-1 and TRBJ1-6; D gene uncertain. The sequence came from a human donor with Susac syndrome. Sequenced input: CD4+ T cells from PBMCs. In DNA form, the CDR3 reads TGTGCCAGCAGCCAAGTTACAGATTCACCCCTCCACTTT. It codes for CASSQVTDSPLHF.